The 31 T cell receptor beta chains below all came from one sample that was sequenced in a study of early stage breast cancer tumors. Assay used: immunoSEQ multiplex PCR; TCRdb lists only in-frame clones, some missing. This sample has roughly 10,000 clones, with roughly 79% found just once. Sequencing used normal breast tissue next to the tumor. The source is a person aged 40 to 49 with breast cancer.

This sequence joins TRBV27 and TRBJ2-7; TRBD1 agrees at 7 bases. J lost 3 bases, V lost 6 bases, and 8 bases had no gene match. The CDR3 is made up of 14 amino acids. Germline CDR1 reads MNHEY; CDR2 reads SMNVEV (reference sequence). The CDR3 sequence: CASSQSDRNYEQYF. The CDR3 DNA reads TGTGCCAGCAGCCAATCGGACAGGAACTACGAGCAGTACTTC.

The CDR3 loop is CASSKGGAIWYTF. The CDR3 DNA reads TGTGCCAGTAGTAAGGGGGGGGCGATTTGGTACACCTTC. The chain links TRBV19 to TRBJ1-2; a possible D gene is TRBD1 (6 bases). The germline V and J ends were trimmed by 4 bases and 11 bases, with 17 bases remaining between them. The CDR3 contains 13 residues. Germline-derived CDR1 and CDR2 are LNHDA and SQIVND (reference sequence).

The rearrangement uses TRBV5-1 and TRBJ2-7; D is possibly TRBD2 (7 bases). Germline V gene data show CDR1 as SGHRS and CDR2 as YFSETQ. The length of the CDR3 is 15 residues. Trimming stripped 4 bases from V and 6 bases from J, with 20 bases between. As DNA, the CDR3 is TGCGCCAGCAGCCACGGGGGCGGGAGAATCACCGAGCAGTACTTC. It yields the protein CASSHGGGRITEQYF.

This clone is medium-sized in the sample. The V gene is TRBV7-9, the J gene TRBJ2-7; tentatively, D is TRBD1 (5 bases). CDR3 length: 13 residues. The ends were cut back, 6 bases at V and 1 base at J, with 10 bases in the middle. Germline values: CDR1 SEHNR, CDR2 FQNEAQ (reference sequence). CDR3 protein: CASRSTGSYEQYF. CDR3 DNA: TGTGCCAGCAGGTCTACAGGATCCTACGAGCAGTACTTC.

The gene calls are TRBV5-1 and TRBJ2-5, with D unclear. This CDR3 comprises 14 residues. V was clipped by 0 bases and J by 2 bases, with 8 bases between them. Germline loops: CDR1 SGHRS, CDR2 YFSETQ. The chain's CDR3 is CASSLGLVQETQYF. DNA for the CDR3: TGCGCCAGCAGCTTGGGACTTGTACAAGAGACCCAGTACTTC.

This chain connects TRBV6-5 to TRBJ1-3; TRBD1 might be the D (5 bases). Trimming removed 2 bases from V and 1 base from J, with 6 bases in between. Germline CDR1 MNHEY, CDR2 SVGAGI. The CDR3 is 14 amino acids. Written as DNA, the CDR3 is TGTGCCAGCAGTTACGACAGTTCTGGAAACACCATATATTTT. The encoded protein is CASSYDSSGNTIYF.

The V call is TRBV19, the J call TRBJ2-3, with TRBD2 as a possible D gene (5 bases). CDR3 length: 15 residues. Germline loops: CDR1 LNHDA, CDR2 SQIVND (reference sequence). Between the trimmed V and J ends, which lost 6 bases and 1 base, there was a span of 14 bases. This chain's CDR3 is CASSLTGGGTDTQYF. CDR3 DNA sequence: TGTGCCAGTAGCCTGACTGGAGGTGGCACAGATACGCAGTATTTT.

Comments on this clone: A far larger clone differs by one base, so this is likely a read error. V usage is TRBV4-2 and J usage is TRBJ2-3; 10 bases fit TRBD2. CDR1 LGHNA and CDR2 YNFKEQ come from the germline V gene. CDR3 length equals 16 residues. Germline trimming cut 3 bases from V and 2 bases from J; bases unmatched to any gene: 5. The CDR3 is CASSQVGLADTDTQYF. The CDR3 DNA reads TGTGCCAGCAGCCAGGTTGGACTAGCGGACACAGATACGCAGTATTTT.

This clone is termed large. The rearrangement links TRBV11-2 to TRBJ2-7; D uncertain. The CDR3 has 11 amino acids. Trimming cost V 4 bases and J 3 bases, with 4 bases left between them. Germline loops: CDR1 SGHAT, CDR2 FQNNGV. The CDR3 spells CASSWGYEQYF. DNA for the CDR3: TGTGCCAGCAGCTGGGGCTACGAGCAGTACTTC. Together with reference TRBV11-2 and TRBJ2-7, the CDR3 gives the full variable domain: EAGVAQSPRYKIIEKRQSVAFWCNPISGHATLYWYQQILGQGPKLLIQFQNNGVVDDSQLPKDRFSAERLKGVDSTLKIQPAKLEDSAVYLCASSWGYEQYFGPGTRLTVT.

The DNA for the CDR3 is TGTGCCAGCAGTGAAGCCGGGGGCGGAAGCTCCTACAATGAGCAGTTCTTC. Amino acid sequence: CASSEAGGGSSYNEQFF. The V gene is TRBV6-1, the J gene TRBJ2-1; possibly TRBD1 or TRBD2 for D (6 bases each). Trimming stripped 0 bases from V and 0 bases from J, with 12 bases between. From germline, CDR1 is MNHNS and CDR2 SASEGT. The CDR3 extends over 17 amino acids.

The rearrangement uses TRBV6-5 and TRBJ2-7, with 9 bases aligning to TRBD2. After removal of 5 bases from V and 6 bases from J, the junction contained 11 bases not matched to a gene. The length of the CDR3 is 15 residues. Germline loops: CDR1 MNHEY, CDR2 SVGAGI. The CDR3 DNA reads TGTGCCAGCAGTCATGGGGGCGGGAGGGCGGGCGAGCAGTACTTC. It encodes CASSHGGGRAGEQYF.

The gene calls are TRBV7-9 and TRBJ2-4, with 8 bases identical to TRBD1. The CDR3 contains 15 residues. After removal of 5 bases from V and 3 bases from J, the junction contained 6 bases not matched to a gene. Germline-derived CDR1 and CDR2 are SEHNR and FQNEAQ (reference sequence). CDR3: CASSLTGGVKNIQYF. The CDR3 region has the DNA TGTGCCAGCAGCCTTACAGGGGGAGTCAAAAACATTCAGTACTTC.

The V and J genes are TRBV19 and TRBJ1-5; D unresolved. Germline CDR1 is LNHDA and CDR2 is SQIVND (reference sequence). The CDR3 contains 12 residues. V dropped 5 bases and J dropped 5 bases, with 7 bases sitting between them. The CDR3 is CASSYYDQPQHF. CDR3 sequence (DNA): TGTGCCAGTAGTTACTATGATCAGCCCCAGCATTTT.

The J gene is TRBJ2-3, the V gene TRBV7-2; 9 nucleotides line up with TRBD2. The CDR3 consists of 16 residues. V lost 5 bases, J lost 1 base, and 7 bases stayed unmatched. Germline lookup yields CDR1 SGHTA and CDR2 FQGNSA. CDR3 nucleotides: TGTGCCAGCAGCATTAGCGGGAGAGGCGGCACAGATACGCAGTATTTT. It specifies CASSISGRGGTDTQYF.

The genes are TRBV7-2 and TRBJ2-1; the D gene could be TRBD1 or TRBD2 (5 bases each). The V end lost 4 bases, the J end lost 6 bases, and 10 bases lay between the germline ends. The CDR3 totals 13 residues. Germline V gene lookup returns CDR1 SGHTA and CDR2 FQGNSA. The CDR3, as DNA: TGTGCCAGCAGCTCTTATGGGGGCAATGAGCAGTTCTTC. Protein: CASSSYGGNEQFF.

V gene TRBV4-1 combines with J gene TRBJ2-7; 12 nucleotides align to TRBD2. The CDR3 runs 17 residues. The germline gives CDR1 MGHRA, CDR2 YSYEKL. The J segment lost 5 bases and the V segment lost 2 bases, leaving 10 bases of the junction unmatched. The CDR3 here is CASSQRLAGVSNDEQYF. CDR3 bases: TGCGCCAGCAGCCAAAGACTAGCGGGAGTTAGTAACGACGAGCAGTACTTC.

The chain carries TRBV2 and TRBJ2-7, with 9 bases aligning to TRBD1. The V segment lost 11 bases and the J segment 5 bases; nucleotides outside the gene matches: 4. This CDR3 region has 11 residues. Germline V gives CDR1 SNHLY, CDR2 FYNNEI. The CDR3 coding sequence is TGTGCCGGGACAGGGTCTCACGAGCAGTACTTC. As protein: CAGTGSHEQYF.

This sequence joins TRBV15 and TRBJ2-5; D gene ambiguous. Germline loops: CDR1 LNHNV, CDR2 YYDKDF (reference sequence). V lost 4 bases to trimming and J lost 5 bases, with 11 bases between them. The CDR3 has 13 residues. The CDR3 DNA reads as TGTGCCACCAGCATGAACCCGGTGGAGACCCAGTACTTC. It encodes CATSMNPVETQYF.

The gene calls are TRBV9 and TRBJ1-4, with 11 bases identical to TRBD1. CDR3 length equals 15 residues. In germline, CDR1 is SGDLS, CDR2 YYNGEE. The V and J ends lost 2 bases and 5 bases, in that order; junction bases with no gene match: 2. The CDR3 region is CASSVGTGGNEKLFF. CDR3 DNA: TGTGCCAGCAGCGTCGGGACAGGGGGGAATGAAAAACTGTTTTTT.

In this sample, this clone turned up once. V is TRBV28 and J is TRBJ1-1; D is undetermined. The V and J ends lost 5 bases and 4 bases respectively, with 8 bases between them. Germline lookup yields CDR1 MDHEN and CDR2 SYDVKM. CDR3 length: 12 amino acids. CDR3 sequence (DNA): TGTGCCAGCAGTGTTATAGGCACTGAAGCTTTCTTT. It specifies CASSVIGTEAFF.

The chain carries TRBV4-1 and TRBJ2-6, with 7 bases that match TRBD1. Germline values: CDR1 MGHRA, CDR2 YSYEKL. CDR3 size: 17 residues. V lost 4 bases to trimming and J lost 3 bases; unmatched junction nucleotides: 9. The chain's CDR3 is CASSLGTAVRGANVLTF. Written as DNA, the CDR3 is TGCGCCAGCAGCCTGGGGACAGCAGTCCGTGGGGCCAACGTCCTGACTTTC.

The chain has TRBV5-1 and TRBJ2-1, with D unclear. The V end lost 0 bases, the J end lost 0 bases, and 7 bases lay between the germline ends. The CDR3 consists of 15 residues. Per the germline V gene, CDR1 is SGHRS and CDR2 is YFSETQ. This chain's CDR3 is CASSLGWDSYNEQFF. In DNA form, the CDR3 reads TGCGCCAGCAGCTTGGGGTGGGACTCCTACAATGAGCAGTTCTTC.

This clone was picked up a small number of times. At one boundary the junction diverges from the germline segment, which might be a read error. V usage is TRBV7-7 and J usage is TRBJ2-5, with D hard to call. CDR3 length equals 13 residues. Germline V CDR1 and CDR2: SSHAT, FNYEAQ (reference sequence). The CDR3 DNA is TGTGCTAGCAGCTCCGCGAACGAAGAGACCCAGTACTTC. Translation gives CASSSANEETQYF.

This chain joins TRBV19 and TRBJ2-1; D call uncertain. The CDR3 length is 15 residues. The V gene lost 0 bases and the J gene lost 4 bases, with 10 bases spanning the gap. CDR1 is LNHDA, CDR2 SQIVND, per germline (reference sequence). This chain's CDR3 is CASSIERWGYNEQFF. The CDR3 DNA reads TGTGCCAGTAGTATAGAGCGCTGGGGATACAATGAGCAGTTCTTC.

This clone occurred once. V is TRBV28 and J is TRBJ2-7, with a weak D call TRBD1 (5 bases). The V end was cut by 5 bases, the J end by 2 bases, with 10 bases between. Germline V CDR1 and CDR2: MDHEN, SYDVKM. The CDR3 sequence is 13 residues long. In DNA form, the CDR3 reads TGTGCCAGCAGTCAGGGCCTTACCTACGAGCAGTACTTC. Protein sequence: CASSQGLTYEQYF.

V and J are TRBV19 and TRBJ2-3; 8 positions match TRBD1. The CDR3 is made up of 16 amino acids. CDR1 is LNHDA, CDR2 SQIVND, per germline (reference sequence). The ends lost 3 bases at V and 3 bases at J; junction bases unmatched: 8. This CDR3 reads CASSITHRGSTDTQYF. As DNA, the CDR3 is TGTGCCAGTAGTATCACTCACAGGGGGAGTACAGATACGCAGTATTTT.

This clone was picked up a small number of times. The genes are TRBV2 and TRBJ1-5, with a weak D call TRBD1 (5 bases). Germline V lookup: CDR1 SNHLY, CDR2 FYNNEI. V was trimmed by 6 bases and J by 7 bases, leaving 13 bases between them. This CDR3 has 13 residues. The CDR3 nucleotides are TGTGCCAGCAGCCTATCAGGGTCGCAGCCCCAGCATTTT. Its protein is CASSLSGSQPQHF. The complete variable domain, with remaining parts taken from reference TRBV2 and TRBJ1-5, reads EPEVTQTPSHQVTQMGQEVILRCVPISNHLYFYWYRQILGQKVEFLVSFYNNEISEKSEIFDDQFSVERPDGSNFTLKIRSTKLEDSAMYFCASSLSGSQPQHFGDGTRLSIL.

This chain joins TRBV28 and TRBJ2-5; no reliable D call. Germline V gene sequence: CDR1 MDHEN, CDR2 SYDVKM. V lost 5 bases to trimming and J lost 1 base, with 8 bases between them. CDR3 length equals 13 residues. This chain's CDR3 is CASSTQIQETQYF. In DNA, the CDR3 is TGTGCCAGCAGTACCCAAATCCAAGAGACCCAGTACTTC.

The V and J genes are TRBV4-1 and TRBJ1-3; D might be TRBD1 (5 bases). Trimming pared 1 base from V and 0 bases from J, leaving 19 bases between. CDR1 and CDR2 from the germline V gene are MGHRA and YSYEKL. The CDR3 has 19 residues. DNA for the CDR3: TGCGCCAGCAGCCAAGGGGTGGGCCAGGACACACGCTCTGGAAACACCATATATTTT. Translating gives CASSQGVGQDTRSGNTIYF.

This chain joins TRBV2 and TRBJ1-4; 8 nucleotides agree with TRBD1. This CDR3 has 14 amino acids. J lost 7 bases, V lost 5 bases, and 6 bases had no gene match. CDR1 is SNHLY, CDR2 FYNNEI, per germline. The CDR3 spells CASSSQGAREKLFF. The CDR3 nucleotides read TGTGCCAGCAGTTCTCAGGGGGCGCGTGAAAAACTGTTTTTT.

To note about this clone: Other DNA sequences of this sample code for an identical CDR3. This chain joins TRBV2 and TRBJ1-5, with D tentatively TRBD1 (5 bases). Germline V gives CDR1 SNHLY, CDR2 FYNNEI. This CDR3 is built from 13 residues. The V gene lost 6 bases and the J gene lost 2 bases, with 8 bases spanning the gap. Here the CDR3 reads CASSWDRNQPQHF. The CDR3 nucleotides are TGTGCCAGCAGCTGGGACCGCAATCAGCCCCAGCATTTT.